These 19 T cell receptor beta chains came from one sample sequenced in a study of blood T cell repertoires in COVID-19. Only in-frame clones appear in the TCRdb table, and some are missing; sequencing was by immunoSEQ multiplex PCR. The table lists roughly 200,000 clones, 81% of them singletons. The specimen sequenced was peripheral blood. Receptors originate from a woman older than 75 with acute or convalescent COVID-19.

This clone was observed a handful of times. The chain couples TRBV7-6 to TRBJ2-5, with TRBD2 matching over 7 bases. V dropped 2 bases and J dropped 2; count of bases not matched to a gene: 5. CDR1 is SGHVS, CDR2 FNYEAQ, per germline. This CDR3 has 15 amino acids. This CDR3 reads CASSLPGGGQETQYF. The CDR3 coding sequence is TGTGCCAGCAGCTTACCTGGGGGGGGGCAAGAGACCCAGTACTTC.

The chain has TRBV29-1 and TRBJ2-5; 8 nucleotides match TRBD2. The germline V gene has CDR1 SQVTM and CDR2 ANQGSEA. The CDR3 is 12 residues long. Trimming removed 7 bases from V and 5 bases from J; junction bases left unmatched: 6. The CDR3 spells CSAGGGYETQYF. The CDR3 DNA is TGCAGCGCGGGAGGGGGATATGAGACCCAGTACTTC.

The gene calls are TRBV7-2 and TRBJ2-1; 9 nucleotides agree with TRBD2. The CDR3 extends over 15 amino acids. The J segment lost 5 bases and the V segment lost 5 bases, leaving 7 bases of the junction unmatched. Germline CDR1 reads SGHTA; CDR2 reads FQGNSA. The chain's CDR3 is CASSRRLADNNEQFF. The CDR3 DNA reads TGTGCCAGCAGCCGCAGACTAGCGGATAACAATGAGCAGTTCTTC.

The chain uses TRBV10-1 and TRBJ1-1, with D possibly being TRBD1 (5 bases). Between the trimmed V and J ends, which lost 10 bases and 5 bases, there was a span of 32 bases. Germline CDR1 and CDR2: WNHNN and SYGVQD (reference sequence). The CDR3 sequence is 18 residues long. The CDR3 bases are TGCGCCACACCGGACGGCGATGGTGAACCCCAGGGTGGGACTGAAGCTTTCTTT. Protein product: CATPDGDGEPQGGTEAFF.

The chain combines TRBV6-4 with TRBJ2-5; 9 nucleotides agree with TRBD1. From germline, CDR1 is MRHNA and CDR2 SNTAGT. The J segment lost 5 bases and the V segment lost 3 bases, leaving 4 bases of the junction unmatched. The CDR3 length is 14 residues. The chain's CDR3 is CASSEQGAWETQYF. As DNA, the CDR3 is TGTGCCAGCAGTGAACAGGGGGCGTGGGAGACCCAGTACTTC.

As regards this clone: In the same sample, other DNA sequences code for this CDR3. The CDR3 DNA follows: TGTGCCAGCAGTTTAACGGGGAACACTGAAGCTTTCTTT. Protein: CASSLTGNTEAFF. The genes are TRBV12-3 or TRBV12-4 and TRBJ1-1; D not certain. The CDR3 is 13 amino acids. Trimming stripped 2 bases from V and 1 base from J, with 5 bases between.

This clone was counted at least ten times. The chain recombines TRBV7-8 with TRBJ2-2; 8 positions agree with TRBD2. The CDR3 is 14 residues long. The germline V gene has CDR1 SGHVS and CDR2 FQNEAQ. Trimming removed 5 bases from V and 6 bases from J; junction bases left unmatched: 5. CDR3 protein: CASSAGLVSGELFF. CDR3 in DNA: TGTGCCAGCAGCGCGGGACTAGTTTCCGGGGAGCTGTTTTTT. Based on the CDR3 plus reference TRBV7-8 and TRBJ2-2, the full variable domain is GAGVSQSPRYKVAKRGQDVALRCDPISGHVSLFWYQQALGQGPEFLTYFQNEAQLDKSGLPSDRFFAERPEGSVSTLKIQRTQQEDSAVYLCASSAGLVSGELFFGEGSRLTVL.

This clone was detected only a few times. CDR3 loop: CASSPHAGGLNYGYTF. The CDR3, as DNA: TGCGCCAGCAGTCCCCACGCGGGGGGCTTGAACTATGGCTACACCTTC. V usage is TRBV10-2 and J usage is TRBJ1-2; possibly TRBD1 for D (6 bases). This CDR3 has 16 amino acids. The germline gives CDR1 WSHSY, CDR2 SAAADI. Trimming removed 5 bases from V and 2 bases from J, with 18 bases in between.

In its sample, this clone was seen a few times. The V gene is TRBV4-1, the J gene TRBJ1-6; 8 nucleotides match TRBD1. The CDR3 loop spans 17 amino acids. Germline loops: CDR1 MGHRA, CDR2 YSYEKL. V lost 0 bases to trimming and J lost 6 bases; unmatched junction nucleotides: 7. The CDR3: CASSQDRQGAANSPLHF. The CDR3 DNA is TGCGCCAGCAGCCAAGACCGGCAGGGGGCCGCTAATTCACCCCTCCACTTT.

A few counts support this clone. This same CDR3 is encoded by further DNA sequences in the sample. J is TRBJ1-5 and V is TRBV7-2; D gene uncertain. The CDR3 is made up of 14 amino acids. Trimming removed 1 base from V and 1 base from J, with 5 bases in between. From germline, CDR1 is SGHTA and CDR2 FQGNSA. Here the CDR3 DNA reads TGTGCCAGCAGCTTAGGCCAGAGCAATCAGCCCCAGCATTTT. The encoded protein is CASSLGQSNQPQHF.

This chain joins TRBV30 and TRBJ2-7; TRBD2 agrees at 11 bases. Germline CDR1 reads GTSNPN; CDR2 reads SVGIG (reference sequence). The CDR3 is made up of 14 amino acids. Unmatched junction bases numbered 4, after V lost 3 bases and J lost 3 bases. For the CDR3, the DNA is TGTGCCTGGAGGCTAGCGGGAGGCTTCTACGAGCAGTACTTC. Amino acids: CAWRLAGGFYEQYF.

DNA for the CDR3: TGTGCCAGCAGCCGAGGTACCGTGGGCTACGAGCAGTACTTC. Translation gives CASSRGTVGYEQYF. The chain recombines TRBV3-1 (or the pseudogene TRBV3-2) with TRBJ2-7; no firm D call. Germline-derived CDR1 and CDR2 are LGHDT and YNNKEL (reference sequence). The CDR3 runs to 14 residues. Deletions cut 4 bases from V and 3 bases from J, with 13 bases between.

The chain employs TRBV19 and TRBJ2-6; D remains unclear. V lost 0 bases and J lost 0, with 18 bases in between. CDR1 and CDR2 (germline): LNHDA, SQIVND (reference sequence). The CDR3 has 20 residues. CDR3 sequence: CASSIDRKQNSLSGANVLTF. CDR3 DNA: TGTGCCAGTAGTATAGATCGAAAACAGAACTCTCTCTCTGGGGCCAACGTCCTGACTTTC. The variable domain in full, completed from reference TRBV19 and TRBJ2-6, reads DGGITQSPKYLFRKEGQNVTLSCEQNLNHDAMYWYRQDPGQGLRLIYYSQIVNDFQKGDIAEGYSVSREKKESFPLTVTSAQKNPTAFYLCASSIDRKQNSLSGANVLTFGAGSRLTVL.

The V call is TRBV4-1, the J call TRBJ1-5; the match to TRBD1 covers 8 bases. V shed 1 base and J 4 bases; nucleotides not matched to a gene: 9. The CDR3 contains 17 residues. Germline CDR1 and CDR2: MGHRA and YSYEKL. The CDR3 sequence: CASSQVAGTGGNQPQHF. In nucleotides, the CDR3 is TGCGCCAGCAGCCAAGTGGCCGGGACAGGAGGAAATCAGCCCCAGCATTTT.

J is TRBJ1-5 and V is TRBV6-5; the D is unclear. The V and J ends lost 2 bases and 9 bases respectively, with 11 bases between them. The germline CDR1 and CDR2 sequences are MNHEY and SVGAGI. The CDR3 is made up of 13 amino acids. The CDR3 nucleotides read TGTGCCAGCAGTTACGACACCTTCACGCCCCAGCATTTT. This encodes CASSYDTFTPQHF.

This chain links TRBV9 with TRBJ2-3; D unclear. Germline values: CDR1 SGDLS, CDR2 YYNGEE. The CDR3 is 13 amino acids. Deletions cut 4 bases from V and 8 bases from J, with 14 bases between. CDR3 residues: CASSLGDGVTQYF. CDR3 nucleotide sequence: TGTGCCAGCAGCCTAGGAGACGGAGTTACGCAGTATTTT.

The chain employs TRBV27 and TRBJ2-7; TRBD1 matches 8 bases. In germline, CDR1 is MNHEY, CDR2 SMNVEV (reference sequence). V dropped 5 bases and J dropped 3; count of bases not matched to a gene: 6. The CDR3 runs to 14 residues. The CDR3 DNA is TGTGCCAGCAGTGTGACAGGGGCACTCTACGAGCAGTACTTC. Its translation: CASSVTGALYEQYF.

The chain is built from TRBV2 and TRBJ2-4; D gene uncertain. V dropped 7 bases and J dropped 5 bases, with 21 bases sitting between them. The CDR3 is 16 amino acids. Germline CDR1 is SNHLY and CDR2 is FYNNEI. The CDR3 bases are TGTGCCAGCACAAGAGACCAGGCCGAGTGGGAAAACATTCAGTACTTC. This gives the protein CASTRDQAEWENIQYF.

The rearrangement links TRBV15 to TRBJ2-7; perhaps TRBD2 as D (5 bases). Germline V gene lookup returns CDR1 LNHNV and CDR2 YYDKDF (reference sequence). This CDR3 region has 15 residues. V was trimmed by 4 bases and J by 7 bases, leaving 20 bases between them. The chain's CDR3 is CATSNLNGNLGEQYF. As DNA, the CDR3 is TGTGCCACCAGCAATTTAAACGGGAACTTAGGGGAGCAGTACTTC. The variable domain in full, with the rest retrieved from reference TRBV15 and TRBJ2-7, is DAMVIQNPRYQVTQFGKPVTLSCSQTLNHNVMYWYQQKSSQAPKLLFHYYDKDFNNEADTPDNFQSRRPNTSFCFLDIRSPGLGDTAMYLCATSNLNGNLGEQYFGPGTRLTVT.